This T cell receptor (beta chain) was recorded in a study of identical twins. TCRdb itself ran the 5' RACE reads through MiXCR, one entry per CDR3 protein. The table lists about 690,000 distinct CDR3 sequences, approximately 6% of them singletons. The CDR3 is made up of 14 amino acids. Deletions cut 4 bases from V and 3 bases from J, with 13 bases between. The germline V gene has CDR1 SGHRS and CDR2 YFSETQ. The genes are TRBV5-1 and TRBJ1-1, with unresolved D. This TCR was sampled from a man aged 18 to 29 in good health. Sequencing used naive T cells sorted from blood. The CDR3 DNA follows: TGCGCCAGCAGCCCTGGCGACGGGGACACTGAAGCTTTCTTT. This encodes CASSPGDGDTEAFF.